This paragraph covers one TCR beta chain sequence. Its antigen is still unknown. Other DNA sequences in the same sample also yield this CDR3. Method: immunoSEQ multiplex PCR; TCRdb's copy keeps in-frame clones and lacks some. The table has about 350,000 clones, over 90% seen once; the top ten hold 4.5% to 7%. V dropped 5 bases and J dropped 4 bases, with 12 bases sitting between them. The CDR3 loop spans 14 amino acids. From germline, CDR1 is MNHEY and CDR2 SMNVEV (reference sequence). The data derive from a study of brain T cells in children with intractable seizures. Study results and caveats: Only CDR3 sequence similarity suggested viral specificity, without known HCMV serostatus.

Time point specified: blood from clinic visit 5 months post-surgery; TSC patient then seizure free. The sequenced cases were selected for having the highest brain T cell transcript signatures. V usage is TRBV27 and J usage is TRBJ1-5, with a weak D call TRBD1 (5 bases). The input for sequencing was peripheral blood, taken 4 to 5 months after surgery. The clonotype was recovered from a boy under three years old with tuberous sclerosis and intractable seizures. The CDR3 here is CASSAQGANQPQHF. CDR3 coding DNA: TGTGCCAGCAGTGCGCAGGGCGCGAATCAGCCCCAGCATTTT.